This T cell receptor beta chain was sequenced during a study of blood T cell repertoires in COVID-19. Turning to the study itself: From T cells, B-cell-depleted T cells, or PBMCs came the material, which was cDNA or gDNA.

In the source study's methods: Estimation of nucleated cell counts relied on the amplification of reference gene primers. TCRdb keeps only in-frame clones here, not all; method: immunoSEQ multiplex PCR. The V and J calls and clone size come from that table; D and trimming were worked out from the DNA. The data contain roughly 140,000 clones, 85% of them seen just once; the ten biggest clones take up 6.2%. The cohort comprised adults aged roughly 18 to 95 years residing in about two dozen US areas. Trimming shortened V by 8 bases and J by 0 bases, and 13 bases separated the two germline ends. The germline V gene has CDR1 SEHNR and CDR2 FQNEAQ (reference sequence). This CDR3 comprises 15 residues.

V and J are TRBV7-9 and TRBJ2-2, with D tentatively TRBD1 (5 bases). The sample taken for sequencing was PBMCs or T cells enriched from blood (not recorded which). This sequence was found in a woman aged 40 to 50 who had recovered from COVID-19. CDR3 bases: TGTGCCAGCCCAAGCGACAGTACGAACACCGGGGAGCTGTTTTTT. Its protein product is CASPSDSTNTGELFF.